The 15 T cell receptor beta chains given below trace back to one sample, sequenced in a study of OX40 agonist ivuxolimab in advanced cancers. Some clones are missing from TCRdb's copy, which holds only in-frame ones; the method was immunoSEQ multiplex PCR. The sample shows 73,000 or so clones, approximately 90% of them seen only once. The material was CD4+ or CD8+ T cells sorted from blood, obtained in a trial of the OX40 agonist ivuxolimab. Source of these receptors: an adult with an advanced solid tumor such as melanoma, head and neck, liver or kidney cancer.

V and J are TRBV27 and TRBJ1-2; the D gene is possibly TRBD1 (6 bases). The length of the CDR3 is 15 residues. Trimming took off 5 bases at V and 7 bases at J, with 20 bases between the two ends. The germline V gene encodes CDR1 MNHEY and CDR2 SMNVEV (reference sequence). The CDR3 here is CASSPSLTGLVGYTF. CDR3 coding DNA: TGTGCCAGCAGTCCATCCCTCACAGGGCTGGTTGGCTACACCTTC.

The rearrangement uses TRBV5-1 and TRBJ2-2, with 10 positions matching TRBD2. After removal of 0 bases from V and 3 bases from J, the junction contained 5 bases not matched to a gene. This CDR3 has 17 amino acids. CDR1 is SGHRS, CDR2 YFSETQ, per germline. The CDR3 coding sequence is TGCGCCAGCAGCTTGGTGCTAGCGGGAGCGCACACCGGGGAGCTGTTTTTT. Protein: CASSLVLAGAHTGELFF.

The V gene is TRBV6-6, the J gene TRBJ2-2, with D possibly called TRBD1 or TRBD2 (5 bases each). This CDR3 has 15 amino acids. Trimming removed 6 bases at V and 4 bases at J, with 15 bases between. Per germline, CDR1 MNHNY and CDR2 SVGAGI (reference sequence). CDR3 loop: CASSTRDGTTGELFF. The CDR3, as DNA: TGTGCCAGCAGCACCAGGGACGGAACCACCGGGGAGCTGTTTTTT.

This chain uses TRBV5-4 with TRBJ2-5; D assignment may be TRBD1 or TRBD2 (6 bases each). This CDR3 has 16 residues. V was clipped by 3 bases and J by 1 base, with 16 bases between them. Per germline, CDR1 SGHNT and CDR2 YYREEE (reference sequence). CDR3 protein: CASSWERGRAQETQYF. The DNA of the CDR3 is TGTGCCAGCAGCTGGGAACGGGGGCGAGCCCAAGAGACCCAGTACTTC.

The chain employs TRBV9 and TRBJ1-5; D unclear. The germline CDR1 and CDR2 sequences are SGDLS and YYNGEE. This CDR3 spans 16 amino acids. With 0 bases removed from V and 0 bases from J, the gap between germline ends came to 10 bases. CDR3 protein: CASSVGAGNSNQPQHF. The CDR3 nucleotides are TGTGCCAGCAGCGTAGGGGCAGGTAATAGCAATCAGCCCCAGCATTTT.

This chain links TRBV7-9 with TRBJ2-7; 11 bases are a match to TRBD2. The V gene end was trimmed by 3 bases and the J gene end by 6 bases; junction bases not matched to a gene: 4. Germline lookup yields CDR1 SEHNR and CDR2 FQNEAQ (reference sequence). The CDR3 sequence is 14 residues long. In DNA form, the CDR3 reads TGTGCCAGCAGCTTCACTAGCGGGAGCGGCGAGCAGTACTTC. It specifies CASSFTSGSGEQYF.

V is TRBV7-8 and J is TRBJ1-4; D is perhaps TRBD1 (5 bases). This CDR3 has 13 residues. V was trimmed by 8 bases and J by 4 bases, leaving 11 bases between them. Germline V gene lookup returns CDR1 SGHVS and CDR2 FQNEAQ. The CDR3 nucleotides are TGTGCCAGCTCCCGGGGCCGTAATGAAAAACTGTTTTTT. Translated, it gives CASSRGRNEKLFF.

The CDR3 coding sequence is TGTGCCAGCTCTACAGGGAACTATGGCTACACCTTC. This encodes CASSTGNYGYTF. The gene calls are TRBV6-1 and TRBJ1-2; D is perhaps TRBD1 (6 bases). CDR1 MNHNS and CDR2 SASEGT come from the germline V gene. The CDR3 extends over 12 amino acids. The V end lost 8 bases, the J end lost 2 bases, and 9 bases lay between the germline ends.

The genes are TRBV19 and TRBJ2-3; 9 nucleotides align to TRBD2. CDR3 size: 18 residues. Germline CDR1 LNHDA, CDR2 SQIVND (reference sequence). The V gene end was trimmed by 3 bases and the J gene end by 2 bases; junction bases not matched to a gene: 12. CDR3 DNA: TGTGCCAGTAGTATGGCTGCGACTAGCGGACTCTTCACAGATACGCAGTATTTT. The encoded protein is CASSMAATSGLFTDTQYF.

This rearrangement joins TRBV5-1 to TRBJ2-1; D possibly corresponds to TRBD1 (8 bases). The CDR3 extends over 16 amino acids. Trimming removed 3 bases at V and 3 bases at J, with 16 bases between. Germline V CDR1 and CDR2: SGHRS, YFSETQ. CDR3 DNA: TGCGCCAGCAGCTCGGGGGGACAGGCCTACTACAATGAGCAGTTCTTC. Amino acid sequence: CASSSGGQAYYNEQFF.

The DNA of the CDR3 is TGTGCCAGCAGTCGGCGGACGGATAACAATGAGCAGTTCTTC. It codes for CASSRRTDNNEQFF. This chain joins TRBV27 and TRBJ2-1; D remains unclear. V lost 5 bases and J lost 5, with 13 bases in between. The germline V gene encodes CDR1 MNHEY and CDR2 SMNVEV (reference sequence). The CDR3 has 14 residues.

V gene TRBV9 combines with J gene TRBJ2-1, with 12 bases lining up with TRBD2. V dropped 4 bases and J dropped 7; count of bases not matched to a gene: 6. Germline V gives CDR1 SGDLS, CDR2 YYNGEE. This CDR3 region has 15 residues. The CDR3: CASSRLAGDSNEQFF. The CDR3 bases are TGTGCCAGCAGCAGACTAGCGGGAGATTCGAATGAGCAGTTCTTC.

The CDR3 DNA reads TGTGCCAGCAGCTTGGGTTTAGCCGTATCCAATGAGCAGTTCTTC. Its translation is CASSLGLAVSNEQFF. J is TRBJ2-1 and V is TRBV5-5, with D unresolved. Germline values: CDR1 SGHKS, CDR2 YYEKEE (reference sequence). The V end was cut by 0 bases, the J end by 6 bases, with 13 bases between. The CDR3 is made up of 15 amino acids.

The rearrangement uses TRBV30 and TRBJ2-7; unclear D gene. Germline values: CDR1 GTSNPN, CDR2 SVGIG (reference sequence). The V gene lost 0 bases and the J gene lost 6 bases, with 6 bases spanning the gap. This CDR3 comprises 11 residues. The DNA for the CDR3 is TGTGCCTGGAGTGTAAGTTTCGAGCAGTACTTC. It yields the protein CAWSVSFEQYF.

The V and J genes are TRBV7-2 and TRBJ1-3; D gene ambiguous. Trimming removed 1 base at V and 2 bases at J, with 12 bases between. The CDR3 has 16 residues. CDR1 is SGHTA, CDR2 FQGNSA, per germline. The DNA for the CDR3 is TGTGCCAGCAGCTTAGGTCACAGAACACCTGGAAACACCATATATTTT. Translating it yields CASSLGHRTPGNTIYF.